Each of the 4 T cell receptor beta chains below was sequenced from the same sample in a study of cytomegalovirus exposure and HLA in healthy donors. Primers included in the PCR were 60 Vbeta and 13 Jbeta primers. Assay: immunoSEQ multiplex PCR; the TCRdb copy retains only in-frame clones and omits some. Of around 160,000 clones listed, 70% to 90% are singletons. Sequencing was performed on PBMCs. The receptors shown here come from a man aged 18 to 30 in good health and CMV-seropositive.

The chain employs TRBV7-7 and TRBJ2-5; the match to TRBD2 covers 12 bases. V shed 2 bases, J shed 4 bases, and the junction held 5 bases outside the gene matches. CDR1 and CDR2 (germline): SSHAT, FNYEAQ (reference sequence). This CDR3 region has 16 residues. The CDR3 sequence: CASSLFRTSGIETQYF. The CDR3 nucleotides are TGTGCCAGCAGCTTATTTAGGACTAGCGGGATAGAGACCCAGTACTTC.

This clone has just one count. This sequence joins TRBV25-1 and TRBJ1-2; no firm D call. Trimming left V 7 bases short and J 4 bases short, with 13 bases between. The CDR3 totals 13 residues. Germline values: CDR1 MGHDK, CDR2 SYGVNS. CDR3 sequence reads: CASTDAPSYGYTF. As DNA, the CDR3 is TGTGCCAGCACCGATGCCCCTAGCTATGGCTACACCTTC.

V is TRBV9 and J is TRBJ1-5, with D unclear. Germline V gene data show CDR1 as SGDLS and CDR2 as YYNGEE. The germline V and J ends were trimmed by 0 bases and 5 bases, with 18 bases remaining between them. The CDR3 consists of 17 residues. CDR3 amino acids: CASSVAASITRHQPQHF. The CDR3 DNA reads as TGTGCCAGCAGCGTAGCCGCTTCTATCACGCGCCATCAGCCCCAGCATTTT.

The V and J genes are TRBV7-2 and TRBJ1-2; D possibly corresponds to TRBD1 (6 bases). CDR3 size: 13 residues. The V and J ends lost 3 bases and 11 bases respectively, with 16 bases between them. CDR1 and CDR2 from the germline V gene are SGHTA and FQGNSA. CDR3 coding DNA: TGTGCCAGCAGCTTGGGACACCTGTCTTCTTACACCTTC. As protein: CASSLGHLSSYTF.